The 24 T cell receptor beta chains presented below share a single source sample, sequenced in a study of T cells in Graves' hyperthyroidism and ophthalmopathy. From RNA transcripts, TCR beta CDR3 regions were amplified. Using the HTBI primer set, a first-round RT-PCR was run on the TCR CDR3. MiXCR, run by TCRdb on the multiplex PCR reads, gives a single entry per CDR3 protein. The sample consists of under 350,000 distinct CDR3 sequences, over 15% of them appearing once. The sequenced material came from blood. The receptor set was obtained from a woman in her sixties or seventies with Graves' ophthalmopathy.

Ten or more counts support this clonotype. One end of the junction is discordant with germline, which a read error may explain. The CDR3 region is CASRLSRGMNTEAFF. The CDR3 region has the DNA TGTGCCAGCCGTTTAAGTAGGGGCATGAACACTGAAGCTTTCTTT. The rearrangement uses TRBV27 and TRBJ1-1; D possibly corresponds to TRBD1 (5 bases). This CDR3 comprises 15 residues. Germline lookup yields CDR1 MNHEY and CDR2 SMNVEV (reference sequence).

This clonotype occurred many times. This rearrangement joins TRBV7-9 to TRBJ2-1; the D is unclear. The CDR3 has 13 amino acids. In germline, CDR1 is SEHNR, CDR2 FQNEAQ (reference sequence). The ends were cut back, 6 bases at V and 5 bases at J, with 11 bases in the middle. The DNA of the CDR3 is TGTGCCAGCAGAGCACCGAACCACAATGAGCAGTTCTTC. Amino acids: CASRAPNHNEQFF.

This chain joins TRBV5-1 and TRBJ2-4; 13 positions match TRBD2. V lost 4 bases to trimming and J lost 15 bases; unmatched junction nucleotides: 10. Germline V lookup: CDR1 SGHRS, CDR2 YFSETQ. This CDR3 spans 14 amino acids. The CDR3 protein is CASSPSGTSGVVYF. The CDR3 nucleotides are TGCGCCAGCAGCCCGTCCGGGACTAGCGGGGTGGTGTACTTC. The complete variable domain, with remaining parts taken from reference TRBV5-1 and TRBJ2-4, reads KAGVTQTPRYLIKTRGQQVTLSCSPISGHRSVSWYQQTPGQGLQFLFEYFSETQRNKGNFPGRFSGRQFSNSRSEMNVSTLELGDSALYLCASSPSGTSGVVYFGAGTRLSVL.

This clonotype was detected ten times or more. The J gene is TRBJ2-2, the V gene TRBV28; 12 bases match TRBD2. Per germline, CDR1 MDHEN and CDR2 SYDVKM. CDR3 length equals 15 residues. V was pared by 6 bases and J by 3 bases, with 2 bases of the junction left unmatched. CDR3 amino acids: CASRGTSGYTGELFF. In nucleotides, the CDR3 is TGTGCCAGCAGAGGGACTAGCGGGTACACCGGGGAGCTGTTTTTT.

This clonotype was observed many times. The V and J genes are TRBV3-1 and TRBJ2-5; TRBD1 matches at 7 bases. V shed 3 bases, J shed 4 bases, and the junction held 5 bases outside the gene matches. CDR3 length equals 14 residues. The germline V gene has CDR1 LGHDT and CDR2 YNNKEL (reference sequence). The CDR3 sequence: CASSHAAGGETQYF. The DNA for the CDR3 is TGTGCCAGCAGCCACGCGGCAGGGGGAGAGACCCAGTACTTC.

In this sample, this clonotype turned up many times. The CDR3 region is CASSLGLAGTTGELFF. The CDR3 nucleotides read TGTGCCAGCAGCTTAGGACTAGCGGGAACCACCGGGGAGCTGTTTTTT. V gene TRBV11-2 combines with J gene TRBJ2-2; 11 bases match TRBD2. CDR1 is SGHAT, CDR2 FQNNGV, per germline. The trim removed 1 base at V and 4 bases at J, leaving 2 bases unmatched. The CDR3 is made up of 16 amino acids.

Many counts were recorded for this clonotype. This chain links TRBV12-3 or TRBV12-4 with TRBJ1-6, with 7 bases aligning to TRBD1. The V segment lost 5 bases and the J segment 6 bases; nucleotides outside the gene matches: 7. This CDR3 is built from 15 residues. CDR3 sequence reads: CASSTLTGPNSPLHF. DNA of the CDR3: TGTGCCAGCAGTACCCTGACAGGGCCTAATTCACCCCTCCACTTT.

The chain recombines TRBV20-1 with TRBJ1-2; perhaps TRBD1 as D (5 bases). V lost 3 bases, J lost 7 bases, and 12 bases lay in between. The length of the CDR3 is 12 residues. Germline V lookup: CDR1 DFQATT, CDR2 SNEGSKA (reference sequence). Written as DNA, the CDR3 is TGCAGTGCTAGCCCCCTTGGGGGTGGCTACACCTTC. Translating it yields CSASPLGGGYTF.

This clonotype came up a few times. The chain joins TRBV30 to TRBJ2-1; maybe TRBD2 (6 bases). Trimming shortened V by 1 base and J by 9 bases, and 13 bases separated the two germline ends. The CDR3 is made up of 13 amino acids. Germline lookup yields CDR1 GTSNPN and CDR2 SVGIG (reference sequence). CDR3 amino acids: CAWSDTSWGEQFF. CDR3 coding DNA: TGTGCCTGGAGTGATACTAGCTGGGGTGAGCAGTTCTTC. The entire variable domain, with the rest obtained from reference TRBV30 and TRBJ2-1, is as follows: SQTIHQWPATLVQPVGSPLSLECTVEGTSNPNLYWYRQAAGRGLQLLFYSVGIGQISSEVPQNLSASRPQDRQFILSSKKLLLSDSGFYLCAWSDTSWGEQFFGPGTRLTVL.

The chain employs TRBV5-1 and TRBJ2-4, with TRBD2 matching over 8 bases. From germline, CDR1 is SGHRS and CDR2 YFSETQ. V lost 2 bases to trimming and J lost 6 bases; unmatched junction nucleotides: 7. CDR3 size: 15 residues. The DNA of the CDR3 is TGCGCCAGCAGCTTACCCGGGGGGGCCGGAAACATTCAGTACTTC. Its protein product is CASSLPGGAGNIQYF.

In this sample, this clonotype turned up many times. The V and J genes are TRBV20-1 and TRBJ2-7; TRBD2 matches 11 bases. Looked up from germline, CDR1 is DFQATT and CDR2 is SNEGSKA (reference sequence). The CDR3 sequence is 16 residues long. The J segment lost 0 bases and the V segment lost 4 bases, leaving 8 bases of the junction unmatched. The CDR3: CSATGTSGTSSYEQYF. CDR3 coding DNA: TGCAGTGCTACCGGGACTAGCGGAACTTCCTCCTACGAGCAGTACTTC.

The chain employs TRBV7-2 and TRBJ2-1, with 12 nucleotides matching TRBD1. With 6 bases clipped from V and 5 bases from J, the junction kept 5 bases outside the gene matches. This CDR3 has 15 residues. Germline CDR1 is SGHTA and CDR2 is FQGNSA. The CDR3 loop reads CASRRDRGRDNEQFF. The CDR3 nucleotides read TGTGCCAGCAGACGGGACAGGGGGCGGGACAATGAGCAGTTCTTC.

This clonotype was counted at least ten times. CDR3 bases: TGCAGTGGGGGCAGAGGGCCTGCATCCTACAATGAGCAGTTCTTC. Translating it yields CSGGRGPASYNEQFF. The chain uses TRBV20-1 and TRBJ2-1; D assignment may be TRBD1 or TRBD2 (5 bases each). CDR3 length: 15 residues. The V end was cut by 7 bases, the J end by 1 base, with 17 bases between. Per the germline V gene, CDR1 is DFQATT and CDR2 is SNEGSKA (reference sequence).

This clonotype was counted only a few times. This chain links TRBV6-2 or TRBV6-3 with TRBJ1-1; D remains ambiguous. V lost 7 bases and J lost 5, with 17 bases in between. CDR3 size: 14 residues. Germline V CDR1 and CDR2: MNHEY, SVGEGT. The CDR3 sequence: CASTGVGVNTEAFF. DNA of the CDR3: TGTGCCAGCACCGGGGTCGGGGTAAATACTGAAGCTTTCTTT.

This clonotype was seen a few times. This chain joins TRBV6-1 and TRBJ1-5, with D possibly matching TRBD1 (5 bases). Germline values: CDR1 MNHNS, CDR2 SASEGT. The V gene lost 8 bases and the J gene lost 6 bases, with 17 bases spanning the gap. The CDR3 extends over 14 amino acids. The DNA of the CDR3 is TGTGCCAGCCGTCAGCAGGGAGTATTTCAGCCCCAGCATTTT. Protein: CASRQQGVFQPQHF.

This chain connects TRBV6-1 to TRBJ2-5, with D hard to call. Germline V gene sequence: CDR1 MNHNS, CDR2 SASEGT. The CDR3 consists of 13 residues. Trimming shortened V by 6 bases and J by 4 bases, and 12 bases separated the two germline ends. The DNA for the CDR3 is TGTGCCAGCAGCCGAGGCTTGGTAGAGACCCAGTACTTC. This translates into CASSRGLVETQYF.

This clonotype was counted ten times or more. The genes are TRBV28 and TRBJ1-1; the match to TRBD1 covers 7 bases. V shed 3 bases and J 5 bases; nucleotides not matched to a gene: 6. The CDR3 runs to 14 residues. Germline-derived CDR1 and CDR2 are MDHEN and SYDVKM. The CDR3 bases are TGTGCCAGCAGTTTGGGCAGGGGGAAGACTGAAGCTTTCTTT. Its translation is CASSLGRGKTEAFF.

The CDR3 nucleotides are TGTGCCAGCAGAGGACTAGCGGGAGGAGGCAATGAGCAGTTCTTC. Translating gives CASRGLAGGGNEQFF. The chain is built from TRBV9 and TRBJ2-1, with 14 bases that match TRBD2. Germline V gene sequence: CDR1 SGDLS, CDR2 YYNGEE. The CDR3 totals 15 residues. After removal of 5 bases from V and 6 bases from J, the junction contained 4 bases not matched to a gene.

This clonotype was observed at least ten times. V gene TRBV5-6 combines with J gene TRBJ2-4; D is possibly TRBD2 (6 bases). CDR3 length: 16 residues. Germline CDR1 is SGHDT and CDR2 is YYEEEE. V shed 1 base and J shed 1 base, with 12 bases lying between them. The CDR3 DNA reads TGTGCCAGCAGCTTGCGGAGGGATGGGGCCAAAAACATTCAGTACTTC. This codes for CASSLRRDGAKNIQYF.

This clonotype was seen ten or more times. V usage is TRBV20-1 and J usage is TRBJ1-5, with unresolved D. CDR1 is DFQATT and CDR2 is SNEGSKA in the germline V gene (reference sequence). Trimming left V 4 bases short and J 11 bases short, with 21 bases between. The CDR3 runs to 14 residues. The CDR3 region is CSAISGLSHRAQHF. In nucleotides, the CDR3 is TGCAGTGCTATCTCCGGACTCTCTCATAGGGCCCAGCATTTT.

This clonotype occurred many times. The chain recombines TRBV7-8 with TRBJ1-1; D is unresolved. V was cut by 8 bases and J by 7 bases, with 17 bases left in between. The CDR3 is 13 amino acids. The germline V gene encodes CDR1 SGHVS and CDR2 FQNEAQ. The CDR3 sequence: CASSDGLASEAFF. In nucleotides, the CDR3 is TGTGCCAGCTCCGATGGGTTGGCTAGTGAAGCTTTCTTT.

This clonotype was found many times. The chain recombines TRBV29-1 with TRBJ2-1; TRBD1 aligns across 7 bases. J lost 4 bases, V lost 5 bases, and 2 bases had no gene match. CDR3 length: 12 residues. The germline gives CDR1 SQVTM, CDR2 ANQGSEA. The CDR3 DNA sequence: TGCAGCGTTACGGGACAGTACAATGAGCAGTTCTTC. Translated: CSVTGQYNEQFF.

V is TRBV28 and J is TRBJ2-7; 8 bases align to TRBD2. Trimming at V came to 5 bases and at J to 2 bases, leaving 8 bases not matched to a gene. Germline V CDR1 and CDR2: MDHEN, SYDVKM. There are 15 residues in the CDR3. Here the CDR3 reads CASSLLTSAAYEQYF. CDR3 in DNA: TGTGCCAGCAGTCTCTTGACTAGCGCCGCCTACGAGCAGTACTTC.

This clonotype has at least ten counts. The gene calls are TRBV7-2 and TRBJ1-5, with a weak D call TRBD1 (6 bases). Trimming removed 5 bases at V and 5 bases at J, with 10 bases between. This CDR3 has 13 amino acids. The germline CDR1 and CDR2 sequences are SGHTA and FQGNSA. Written as DNA, the CDR3 is TGTGCCAGCAGCCCATACAGGGATCAGCCCCAGCATTTT. Protein product: CASSPYRDQPQHF. The variable domain in full, with the rest retrieved from reference TRBV7-2 and TRBJ1-5, is GAGVSQSPSNKVTEKGKDVELRCDPISGHTALYWYRQSLGQGLEFLIYFQGNSAPDKSGLPSDRFSAERTGGSVSTLTIQRTQQEDSAVYLCASSPYRDQPQHFGDGTRLSIL.